This T cell receptor beta chain was recorded in a study of T cells after yellow fever vaccination. The CDR3 spans 13 residues. The ends were cut back, 3 bases at V and 5 bases at J, with 10 bases in the middle. Germline assignment: CDR1 LNHDA and CDR2 SQIVND (reference sequence). One entry per CDR3 protein results from TCRdb running MiXCR on the 5' RACE reads. The sample includes just under 600,000 distinct CDR3 sequences, about 13% of them seen just once. The sample in question was PBMCs, obtained on the day of the yellow fever booster vaccination. The sequence came from a man aged 25 to 40 who received the YFV17D yellow fever vaccine. This chain connects TRBV19 to TRBJ1-1; a possible D gene is TRBD1 (5 bases). CDR3 nucleotide sequence: TGTGCCAGTAGTATGTGGGGCGCGACTGAAGCTTTCTTT. Its protein is CASSMWGATEAFF.